The sequence of this T cell receptor (beta chain) was determined in a study of blood T cells in healthy people across ages. Study-wide findings and caveats: TCR beta diversity per million T cells fell roughly linearly with age.

The CDR3 spans 14 residues. Germline CDR1 ENHRY, CDR2 SYGVKD. Trimming cost V 6 bases and J 5 bases, with 11 bases left between them. A word on this clonotype: Its specificity is not known.

With a J-beta primer mix and a sample-barcoded 5' primer, a second PCR ran roughly 7 to 11 cycles. With 12 random nucleotides, a template-switch adaptor tagged each individual cDNA molecule. TCRdb itself ran the 5' RACE reads through MiXCR, one entry per CDR3 protein. The sample contains hundreds of thousands of distinct CDR3 sequences, around a fifth of which appear only once. The receptor was isolated from an older man in good health. This chain uses TRBV10-3 with TRBJ1-6; perhaps TRBD1 as D (5 bases). The material sequenced was blood. CDR3 sequence: CAIRRDGNNSPLHF. The CDR3 region has the DNA TGTGCCATCAGAAGGGACGGAAATAATTCACCCCTCCACTTT.